Presented here are 5 T cell receptor beta chains from one specimen sequenced in a study of blood T cells in healthy people across ages. Then a second PCR, running roughly 7 to 11 cycles, was carried out with a sample-barcoded 5' primer and a J-beta primer mix. From the 5' RACE reads, TCRdb called clonotypes with MiXCR, one entry per CDR3 protein. The sample lists 790,000 or so distinct CDR3 sequences; around 45% were seen once. Sequenced: blood. The origin of the receptors is a man older than 75 in good health.

Note on this clonotype: The junction does not match germline at one end; this may be a read error. The chain carries TRBV7-2 and TRBJ1-2, with D possibly being TRBD1 (6 bases). CDR1 is SGHTA, CDR2 FQGNSA, per germline. The CDR3 length is 15 residues. The CDR3 reads CASSPVDSDNHGYTF. CDR3 DNA: TGTGCCAGCAGCCCCGTGGACAGCGATAACCATGGCTACACCTTC.

The chain joins TRBV28 to TRBJ2-1, with D possibly called TRBD1 or TRBD2 (5 bases each). The CDR3 spans 16 residues. Per germline, CDR1 MDHEN and CDR2 SYDVKM. V was clipped by 5 bases and J by 5 bases, with 19 bases between them. CDR3 in amino acids: CASSGRYQGPHNEQFF. The CDR3 bases are TGTGCCAGCAGTGGAAGATACCAGGGACCCCACAATGAGCAGTTCTTC.

This clonotype was picked up a small number of times. The chain joins TRBV15 to TRBJ2-3; 9 positions agree with TRBD1. The J segment lost 6 bases and the V segment lost 5 bases, leaving 9 bases of the junction unmatched. This CDR3 region has 15 residues. The V gene's germline CDR1 is LNHNV and CDR2 YYDKDF (reference sequence). This chain's CDR3 is CATSGARTGADTQYF. As DNA, the CDR3 is TGTGCCACCAGCGGGGCCCGGACAGGGGCTGATACGCAGTATTTT.

This clonotype was seen ten or more times. The rearrangement joins TRBV7-7 to TRBJ2-1; 7 bases are shared with TRBD2. V shed 5 bases, J shed 6 bases, and the junction held 7 bases outside the gene matches. The V gene's germline CDR1 is SSHAT and CDR2 FNYEAQ (reference sequence). The CDR3 length is 14 residues. The CDR3 coding sequence is TGTGCCAGCAGCCCGAGCGGGACCCTCAATGAGCAGTTCTTC. It encodes CASSPSGTLNEQFF.

The rearrangement uses TRBV30 and TRBJ2-3; D is possibly TRBD2 (5 bases). There are 17 residues in the CDR3. The germline V and J ends were trimmed by 2 bases and 2 bases, with 20 bases remaining between them. The germline gives CDR1 GTSNPN, CDR2 SVGIG (reference sequence). The CDR3 DNA is TGTGCCTGGAGTACCAGCGGAATAACCTCAGCCACAGATACGCAGTATTTT. This encodes CAWSTSGITSATDTQYF.